The 8 T cell receptor beta chains reported below all come from one sample, sequenced in a study of blood T cell repertoires in COVID-19. The protocol was immunoSEQ multiplex PCR, while the TCRdb copy is restricted to in-frame clones and leaves out a portion. Of about 220,000 clones detected, over 75% appear once; the ten largest clones hold approximately 3.6%. The sample was PBMCs or T cells enriched from blood (not recorded which). All receptors derive from a woman aged 60-70 years who had recovered from COVID-19.

CDR3 region: CASSQEFGVYYGYTF. The DNA for the CDR3 is TGCGCCAGCAGCCAAGAGTTCGGGGTCTACTATGGCTACACCTTC. J is TRBJ1-2 and V is TRBV4-3; D not certain. Trimming left V 0 bases short and J 3 bases short, with 11 bases between. CDR1 is LGHNA, CDR2 YSLEER, per germline. The CDR3 contains 15 residues.

The J gene is TRBJ1-1, the V gene TRBV19; D is possibly TRBD1 (6 bases). Trimming stripped 1 base from V and 2 bases from J, with 8 bases between. CDR1 is LNHDA and CDR2 is SQIVND in the germline V gene (reference sequence). The CDR3 contains 14 residues. The CDR3 here is CASSIAGTNTEAFF. CDR3 in DNA: TGTGCCAGTAGTATAGCCGGGACAAACACTGAAGCTTTCTTT.

This chain joins TRBV5-1 and TRBJ1-1, with no clear D. The germline gives CDR1 SGHRS, CDR2 YFSETQ. Deletions cut 0 bases from V and 1 base from J, with 13 bases between. The CDR3 consists of 16 residues. The CDR3 protein is CASSLALSTTNTEAFF. Here the CDR3 DNA reads TGCGCCAGCAGCTTGGCCCTTTCGACAACGAACACTGAAGCTTTCTTT.

V usage is TRBV19 and J usage is TRBJ1-5, with 7 bases aligning to TRBD1. The CDR3 contains 14 residues. The ends lost 6 bases at V and 7 bases at J; junction bases unmatched: 9. Germline V gene data show CDR1 as LNHDA and CDR2 as SQIVND (reference sequence). CDR3 in DNA: TGTGCCAGTAGCCAAGGATCAGGGGGGCAGCCCCAGCATTTT. Amino acid sequence: CASSQGSGGQPQHF.

This sequence joins TRBV11-1 and TRBJ2-3; D unresolved. The V end lost 5 bases, the J end lost 0 bases, and 6 bases lay between the germline ends. The CDR3 is 13 residues long. Per the germline V gene, CDR1 is SGHAT and CDR2 is FQDESV (reference sequence). CDR3 in amino acids: CASSPLSTDTQYF. The CDR3 nucleotides are TGTGCCAGCAGCCCCCTAAGCACAGATACGCAGTATTTT.

The rearrangement joins TRBV7-8 to TRBJ1-4; 7 bases align to TRBD1. The CDR3 totals 15 residues. The germline CDR1 and CDR2 sequences are SGHVS and FQNEAQ. Trimming took 4 bases from V and 5 from J; bases not matched to a gene: 7. CDR3 residues: CASSSRTGENEKLFF. In nucleotides, the CDR3 is TGTGCCAGCAGCTCCAGGACAGGCGAGAATGAAAAACTGTTTTTT.

The chain carries TRBV7-2 and TRBJ2-1; 9 bases fit TRBD2. The germline gives CDR1 SGHTA, CDR2 FQGNSA. The CDR3 spans 14 residues. V gave up 4 bases and J gave up 6 bases; unmatched junction bases: 4. For the CDR3, the DNA is TGTGCCAGCAGCTCGGGACTAGCAACCAATGAGCAGTTCTTC. This sequence encodes CASSSGLATNEQFF. Complete variable domain (other parts from reference TRBV7-2 and TRBJ2-1): GAGVSQSPSNKVTEKGKDVELRCDPISGHTALYWYRQSLGQGLEFLIYFQGNSAPDKSGLPSDRFSAERTGGSVSTLTIQRTQQEDSAVYLCASSSGLATNEQFFGPGTRLTVL.

The count of this clone is one. The V gene is TRBV19, the J gene TRBJ2-7; a weak D match, TRBD2 (6 bases). V lost 4 bases and J lost 3, with 10 bases in between. The CDR3 is made up of 13 amino acids. CDR1 is LNHDA and CDR2 is SQIVND in the germline V gene (reference sequence). The CDR3 coding sequence is TGTGCCAGTAGTAAGGAGGGGATCTACGAGCAGTACTTC. This sequence encodes CASSKEGIYEQYF.